Below are 10 T cell receptor beta chains sequenced from a single sample in a study of blood T cell repertoires in COVID-19. Sequenced by immunoSEQ multiplex PCR; TCRdb stores in-frame clones only, minus some. The sample yields 150,000 to 200,000 clones, approximately 93% seen once. Sample: peripheral blood. Receptor source: a woman aged 55-69 years with COVID-19, enrolled during active disease.

The rearrangement uses TRBV21-1 and TRBJ2-5; the table names TRBD1, a call not compared with the DNA. TRBV21-1 is designated a pseudogene. This CDR3 has 14 residues. The CDR3 DNA sequence: TGTGCCAGCAGCCGGGACAGGGCTGTGGAGACCCAGTACTTC. Protein product: CASSRDRAVETQYF.

The rearrangement uses TRBV4-3 and TRBJ1-4; 9 bases map to TRBD1. This CDR3 is built from 17 residues. With V trimmed by 5 bases and J by 0 bases, 7 bases remained unmatched. Germline loops: CDR1 LGHNA, CDR2 YSLEER. The CDR3: CASSFGQGRATNEKLFF. The CDR3 DNA reads as TGCGCCAGCAGCTTTGGACAGGGGAGGGCAACTAATGAAAAACTGTTTTTT.

This chain connects TRBV27 to TRBJ1-1; tentatively, D is TRBD1 (5 bases). Deletions cut 8 bases from V and 1 base from J, with 26 bases between. CDR3 length: 18 amino acids. Germline V gene lookup returns CDR1 MNHEY and CDR2 SMNVEV (reference sequence). CDR3 nucleotide sequence: TGTGCCAGCGCCCAAGGATCGGGGGGTATCGCTCAGAACACTGAAGCTTTCTTT. Its protein product is CASAQGSGGIAQNTEAFF.

CDR3 nucleotide sequence: TGTGCCAGCAGTTTCCTAGCGGGGATGACAGATACGCAGTATTTT. Protein: CASSFLAGMTDTQYF. The rearrangement uses TRBV7-9 and TRBJ2-3; TRBD2 matches at 9 bases. V lost 6 bases to trimming and J lost 3 bases; unmatched junction nucleotides: 7. The CDR3 is 15 residues long. The germline gives CDR1 SEHNR, CDR2 FQNEAQ (reference sequence).

This clone was seen once. The chain couples TRBV28 to TRBJ2-7, with TRBD2 matching 11 bases. Germline loops: CDR1 MDHEN, CDR2 SYDVKM. V gave up 5 bases and J gave up 2 bases; unmatched junction bases: 5. The CDR3 has 15 residues. CDR3 in amino acids: CASSLRLAGTYEQYF. As DNA, the CDR3 is TGTGCCAGCAGTCTCAGACTAGCGGGGACCTACGAGCAGTACTTC.

The chain employs TRBV7-3 and TRBJ2-1, with 7 bases that match TRBD1. The germline V gene has CDR1 SGHTA and CDR2 FQGTGA. The trim removed 5 bases at V and 4 bases at J, leaving 17 bases unmatched. There are 18 residues in the CDR3. CDR3 residues: CASSPHSLGTDSYNEQFF. CDR3 sequence (DNA): TGTGCCAGCAGCCCTCACTCCCTAGGGACAGACTCTTACAATGAGCAGTTCTTC.

In this sample, this clone turned up a few times. The chain links TRBV13 to TRBJ1-3; 9 bases line up with TRBD1. CDR3 size: 18 residues. V was clipped by 1 base and J by 1 base; unmatched bases: 8. CDR1 is PRHDT, CDR2 FYEKMQ, per germline (reference sequence). CDR3 bases: TGTGCCAGCAGCTTAGTCTGGGGACAGGGACCATCTGGAAACACCATATATTTT. It specifies CASSLVWGQGPSGNTIYF.

V and J are TRBV7-3 and TRBJ1-2; 8 nucleotides match TRBD1. V dropped 5 bases and J dropped 6; count of bases not matched to a gene: 5. CDR3 length equals 13 residues. The germline gives CDR1 SGHTA, CDR2 FQGTGA. CDR3 amino acids: CASSAGTGDGYTF. Written as DNA, the CDR3 is TGTGCCAGCAGCGCCGGGACAGGAGATGGCTACACCTTC.

V and J are TRBV2 and TRBJ1-5; possibly TRBD1 for D (6 bases). Per germline, CDR1 SNHLY and CDR2 FYNNEI. The CDR3 extends over 15 amino acids. The ends were cut back, 8 bases at V and 0 bases at J, with 14 bases in the middle. DNA of the CDR3: TGTGCCAGCGGACTAGGACAGATTAGCAATCAGCCCCAGCATTTT. Its protein is CASGLGQISNQPQHF.

V usage is TRBV9 and J usage is TRBJ1-4, with D perhaps matching TRBD1 (6 bases). CDR1 and CDR2 (germline): SGDLS, YYNGEE. The CDR3 runs 15 residues. V lost 0 bases to trimming and J lost 0 bases, with 6 bases between them. The CDR3 region is CASSVGTATNEKLFF. In DNA form, the CDR3 reads TGTGCCAGCAGCGTAGGGACAGCAACTAATGAAAAACTGTTTTTT.